The rows below give T cell receptor beta chains drawn from one sample of a study of blood T cell repertoires in COVID-19. Here immunoSEQ multiplex PCR was the method, and the copy in TCRdb shows in-frame clones only, minus some. The sample lists 98,000 or so clones, roughly 84% occurring once. Sample: peripheral blood. These receptors were taken from a woman aged 55-69 years in a cohort sampled during active or convalescent COVID-19. CDR3s include the opening cysteine and the closing phenylalanine or tryptophan. A D gene is named only where the DNA matches it firmly. The size entry is marked missing in some rows and otherwise reads once, few, many or a size class.

cdr3_length | j_call | v_call | clone_size | d_call | cdr3_nt | cdr3_aa
14 | TRBJ2-7 | TRBV6-6 | NA | NA | TGTGCCAGCACCAATCAACGTGGGCTCGGCGAGCAGTACTTC | CASTNQRGLGEQYF
13 | TRBJ1-1 | TRBV5-4 | NA | TRBD1 | TGTGCCAGCAGCATACAGGGGGTTACTGAAGCTTTCTTT | CASSIQGVTEAFF
15 | TRBJ1-6 | TRBV21-1 | NA | NA | TGTGCCAGCAGCAAAATTAAGGGAAGCGGGTCACCCCTCCACTTT | CASSKIKGSGSPLHF
13 | TRBJ1-1 | TRBV19 | NA | NA | TGTGCCAGTAGTATGGACAGCCTCACTGAAGCTTTCTTT | CASSMDSLTEAFF
14 | TRBJ2-3 | TRBV3-1/TRBV3-2 | NA | TRBD2 | TGTGCCAGCAGCCAAGGGGGGAGGGAAATTACGCAGTATTTT | CASSQGGREITQYF
12 | TRBJ2-7 | TRBV7-9 | NA | NA | TGTGCCAGCAGTCCCCGGGACTACGAGCAGTACTTC | CASSPRDYEQYF
14 | TRBJ2-5 | TRBV7-9 | NA | NA | TGTGCCAGCAGCACCCGACACCATCAAGAGACCCAGTACTTC | CASSTRHHQETQYF
14 | TRBJ2-1 | TRBV2 | NA | TRBD1 | TGTGCCACCAAAAAGGGGACAGGGGACAATGAGCAGTTCTTC | CATKKGTGDNEQFF
15 | TRBJ1-1 | TRBV6-6 | NA | NA | TGTGCCAGCAGCCCGCCGGGGGGTCAGAGCACTGAAGCTTTCTTT | CASSPPGGQSTEAFF
16 | TRBJ1-1 | TRBV6-5 | NA | NA | TGTGCCAGCAGTTACTCAGCGGGAGTTATGAACACTGAAGCTTTCTTT | CASSYSAGVMNTEAFF
16 | TRBJ2-3 | TRBV5-1 | NA | NA | TGCGCCAGCAGCTTGGGAACGGCAGGGGTCACAGATACGCAGTATTTT | CASSLGTAGVTDTQYF
16 | TRBJ2-7 | TRBV3-1/TRBV3-2 | few | TRBD2 | TGTGCCAGCAGCCAGACTACTAGCGGGGCCTCGGGCGAGCAGTACTTC | CASSQTTSGASGEQYF
15 | TRBJ2-5 | TRBV5-1 | NA | NA | TGCGCCAGCAGCTTGGCAGGGACTTGGTCCGGGACCCAGTACTTC | CASSLAGTWSGTQYF
19 | TRBJ2-7 | TRBV5-6 | NA | TRBD2 | TGTGCCAGCAGCCCGAGACTAGCGGGAGGGCCACCTCTCTCCTACGAGCAGTACTTC | CASSPRLAGGPPLSYEQYF
16 | TRBJ2-7 | TRBV15 | once | TRBD1 | TGTGCCACCAGCAGACGCGCCGGGACAGGAGCTTACGAGCAGTACTTC | CATSRRAGTGAYEQYF
16 | TRBJ2-7 | TRBV15 | NA | TRBD2 | TGTGCCACCAGCAGGGGGACTAGCGGGGATCCCTACGAGCAGTACTTC | CATSRGTSGDPYEQYF
16 | TRBJ1-6 | TRBV6-1 | few | NA | TGTGCCAGCAGTGAATGGGCTGTTGTAAATAATTCACCCCTCCACTTT | CASSEWAVVNNSPLHF
17 | TRBJ1-3 | TRBV6-1 | NA | NA | TGTGCCAGCAGTGAAGCGCATGGGGGGAGCTCTGGAAACACCATATATTTT | CASSEAHGGSSGNTIYF
13 | TRBJ2-3 | TRBV5-4 | NA | NA | TGTGCCAGCAGCTTGGCAGGGGCGGATACGCAGTATTTT | CASSLAGADTQYF
15 | TRBJ2-2 | TRBV7-7 | NA | TRBD1 | TGTGCTAGCAGCTTAGATGGACAGGGGGCCGGGGAGCTGTTTTTT | CASSLDGQGAGELFF
14 | TRBJ2-3 | TRBV11-2 | NA | NA | TGTGCCAGCAGCTCCTCCGGAGGGGTAGATACGCAGTATTTT | CASSSSGGVDTQYF
14 | TRBJ1-2 | TRBV2 | NA | TRBD1 | TGTGCCAGCAGTCCGGACAGGGGGAGCTATGGCTACACCTTC | CASSPDRGSYGYTF
13 | TRBJ1-1 | TRBV6-5 | NA | NA | TGTGCCAGTTGCGTACAGGGCAACACTGAAGCTTTCTTT | CASCVQGNTEAFF
16 | TRBJ1-3 | TRBV21-1 | NA | NA | TGTGCCAGCAGCAAAGGGGGGGGGAGCCCTGGAAACACCATATATTTT | CASSKGGGSPGNTIYF
14 | TRBJ2-7 | TRBV11-2 | NA | NA | TGTGCCAGCAGCTTAGGCTCATGGAGAACCGAGCAGTACTTC | CASSLGSWRTEQYF
14 | TRBJ2-5 | TRBV28 | NA | NA | TGTGCCAGCAGTTCAATAGGACTCCAAGAGACCCAGTACTTC | CASSSIGLQETQYF
14 | TRBJ2-7 | TRBV27 | NA | NA | TGTGCCAGCAGTTTTCAGGGGGGTTTCTACGAGCAGTACTTC | CASSFQGGFYEQYF
11 | TRBJ2-1 | TRBV20-1 | NA | NA | TGCAGTGCTAGGGGCCACAATGAGCAGTTCTTC | CSARGHNEQFF
17 | TRBJ1-6 | TRBV27 | NA | TRBD1 | TGTGCCAGCAGCCCCACAGGGGGCATATTGAGGAATTCACCCCTCCACTTT | CASSPTGGILRNSPLHF
16 | TRBJ2-3 | TRBV11-2 | NA | TRBD2 | TGTGCCAGCAGCCCCCTTTGGGAGGGCCCCGCAGATACGCAGTATTTT | CASSPLWEGPADTQYF
16 | TRBJ1-3 | TRBV9 | NA | TRBD1 | TGTGCCAGCAGCGTTGATCCGGGACAGGGCTGGAACACCATATATTTT | CASSVDPGQGWNTIYF
15 | TRBJ2-7 | TRBV19 | NA | NA | TGTGCCAGTAGTGGGTCCTCGGGGGGCTTCTACGAGCAGTACTTC | CASSGSSGGFYEQYF
15 | TRBJ1-1 | TRBV19 | few | TRBD1 | TGTGCCAGTACGGGGTCTAGGGGGCTGGAGGCTGAAGCTTTCTTT | CASTGSRGLEAEAFF
11 | TRBJ2-7 | TRBV20-1 | NA | NA | TGCAGTGCTAGCCGGTCGGGGGAGCAGTACTTC | CSASRSGEQYF
13 | TRBJ2-5 | TRBV14 | once | NA | TGTGCCAGCAGCCAAGGGCTAGGCGAGACCCAGTACTTC | CASSQGLGETQYF
14 | TRBJ1-6 | TRBV30 | once | TRBD1 | TGTGCCTGGGGAGGGACAGGGGTCGGATCACCCCTCCACTTT | CAWGGTGVGSPLHF
15 | TRBJ1-5 | TRBV19 | NA | NA | TGTGCCAGTACCCTCATCTACGGTAGCAATCAGCCCCAGCATTTT | CASTLIYGSNQPQHF
14 | TRBJ2-2 | TRBV3-1/TRBV3-2 | NA | NA | TGTGCCAGCAGCCAGCGGGCTCACACCGGGGAGCTGTTTTTT | CASSQRAHTGELFF
14 | TRBJ2-2 | TRBV7-3 | few | TRBD2 | TGTGCCAGCAGGGCTAGCGGGAGTACCGGGGAGCTGTTTTTT | CASRASGSTGELFF
17 | TRBJ2-5 | TRBV5-1 | NA | NA | TGCGCCAGCAGCTCGAATCCCCAGGTGTCGTACCAAGAGACCCAGTACTTC | CASSSNPQVSYQETQYF
18 | TRBJ2-3 | TRBV2 | NA | TRBD2 | TGTGCCAGCAGTGGGACTAGCGGGGGGACCCTTAGCACAGATACGCAGTATTTT | CASSGTSGGTLSTDTQYF